This T cell receptor (beta chain) was obtained from a study of blood T cell repertoires in COVID-19. For this clone: One end of the junction is discordant with germline, which a read error may explain.

The table came from immunoSEQ multiplex PCR; TCRdb's copy has only in-frame clones and leaves some out. The sample consists of 200,000 to 250,000 clones, 92% of them appearing once. Looked up from germline, CDR1 is MNHEY and CDR2 is SVGAGI. The CDR3 runs to 15 residues. The receptor was derived from a man in his 60s with COVID-19, enrolled during active disease. The material sequenced was peripheral blood. The chain recombines TRBV6-5 with TRBJ1-2; 7 nucleotides match TRBD1. As DNA, the CDR3 is TGTGCCCGCAGGGGGGGGGACGTACGAAGGGATGGCTACACCTTC. Translating gives CARRGGDVRRDGYTF.